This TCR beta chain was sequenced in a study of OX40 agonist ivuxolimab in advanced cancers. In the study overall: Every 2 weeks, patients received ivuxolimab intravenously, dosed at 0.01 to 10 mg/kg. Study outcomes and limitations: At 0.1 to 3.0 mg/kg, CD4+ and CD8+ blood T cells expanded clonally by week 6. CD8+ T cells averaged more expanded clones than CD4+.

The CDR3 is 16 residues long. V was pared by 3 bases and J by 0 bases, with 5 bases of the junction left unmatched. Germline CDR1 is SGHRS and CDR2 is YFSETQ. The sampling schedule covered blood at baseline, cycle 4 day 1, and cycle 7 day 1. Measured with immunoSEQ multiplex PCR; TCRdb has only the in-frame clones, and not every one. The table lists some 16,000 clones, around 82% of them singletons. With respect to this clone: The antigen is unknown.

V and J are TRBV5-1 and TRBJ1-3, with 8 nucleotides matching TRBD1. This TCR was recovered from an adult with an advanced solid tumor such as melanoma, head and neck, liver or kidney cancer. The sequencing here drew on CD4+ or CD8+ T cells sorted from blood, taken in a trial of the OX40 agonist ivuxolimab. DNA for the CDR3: TGCGCCAGCAGCTGGGGGACAGGCAACTCTGGAAACACCATATATTTT. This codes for CASSWGTGNSGNTIYF.